These 32 T cell receptor beta chains originate from one sample sequenced in a study of vaccination and CD4 T cells after COVID-19. Treatment of the sample: roughly nine-day PBMC culture with coronavirus spike peptide pools or control peptides (ViraFEST assay). These TCRs are of unknown antigen specificity. An Oncomine TCR Beta short-read assay was used to sequence the DNA from cultured CD4+ T cells. Using its own MiXCR run on the PCR reads, TCRdb lists one record per CDR3 protein. The table shows around 10,000 distinct CDR3 sequences, with approximately 70% occurring only once. Input material: CD4+ T cells from blood, cultured in vitro. These receptors were obtained from a human donor who had recovered from COVID-19.

The V call is TRBV2, the J call TRBJ2-2, with D uncertain. Trimming stripped 4 bases from V and 0 bases from J, with 6 bases between. The CDR3 length is 14 residues. Germline CDR1 reads SNHLY; CDR2 reads FYNNEI. CDR3 region: CASSVSSNTGELFF. The CDR3 coding sequence is TGTGCCAGCAGTGTCAGTTCGAACACCGGGGAGCTGTTTTTT.

This rearrangement joins TRBV4-3 to TRBJ2-3; maybe TRBD1 (5 bases). Germline loops: CDR1 LGHNA, CDR2 YSLEER. The germline V and J ends were trimmed by 0 bases and 5 bases, with 9 bases remaining between them. This CDR3 region has 14 residues. CDR3 nucleotides: TGCGCCAGCAGCCAAGATTCTAGGGGAGATACGCAGTATTTT. It encodes CASSQDSRGDTQYF.

The chain recombines TRBV28 with TRBJ2-4; TRBD2 aligns across 8 bases. The germline CDR1 and CDR2 sequences are MDHEN and SYDVKM. The CDR3 extends over 14 amino acids. V was clipped by 5 bases and J by 13 bases; unmatched bases: 13. CDR3 sequence reads: CASSISGAPPGQYF. The CDR3 DNA is TGTGCCAGCAGTATTAGCGGGGCCCCTCCGGGCCAGTACTTC.

The chain carries TRBV7-2 and TRBJ2-3, with D unresolved. Germline CDR1 and CDR2: SGHTA and FQGNSA. With 3 bases removed from V and 4 bases from J, the gap between germline ends came to 8 bases. CDR3 size: 13 residues. The CDR3: CASSFGSADTQYF. In DNA, the CDR3 is TGTGCCAGCAGCTTTGGTTCTGCAGATACGCAGTATTTT.

V gene TRBV2 combines with J gene TRBJ2-2, with 11 nucleotides matching TRBD1. The length of the CDR3 is 14 residues. The V gene's germline CDR1 is SNHLY and CDR2 FYNNEI. The ends lost 6 bases at V and 5 bases at J; junction bases unmatched: 2. The CDR3 protein is CASRGTGGTGELFF. DNA for the CDR3: TGTGCCAGCAGGGGGACAGGGGGGACCGGGGAGCTGTTTTTT. The full variable domain, its missing parts supplied by reference TRBV2 and TRBJ2-2, is EPEVTQTPSHQVTQMGQEVILRCVPISNHLYFYWYRQILGQKVEFLVSFYNNEISEKSEIFDDQFSVERPDGSNFTLKIRSTKLEDSAMYFCASRGTGGTGELFFGEGSRLTVL.

By share, this clonotype ranks as large. The rearrangement links TRBV28 to TRBJ1-1, with D perhaps TRBD1 (5 bases). V gave up 4 bases and J gave up 4 bases, with 19 bases separating them. This CDR3 has 16 residues. CDR1 MDHEN and CDR2 SYDVKM come from the germline V gene. The CDR3 loop reads CASSWGGGRGGTEAFF. The CDR3 DNA follows: TGTGCCAGCAGTTGGGGGGGAGGCAGAGGCGGCACTGAAGCTTTCTTT.

This clonotype was seen a handful of times. CDR3 sequence: CSARSPLGVPRHGGYTF. The CDR3 nucleotides are TGCAGTGCTAGATCCCCATTAGGGGTTCCAAGGCACGGTGGCTACACCTTC. V gene TRBV20-1 combines with J gene TRBJ1-2, with D perhaps TRBD1 (5 bases). This CDR3 is built from 17 residues. With 2 bases removed from V and 7 bases from J, the gap between germline ends came to 26 bases. CDR1 is DFQATT and CDR2 is SNEGSKA in the germline V gene (reference sequence).

This clonotype has just one count. The gene calls are TRBV19 and TRBJ2-2, with D tentatively TRBD1 or TRBD2 (5 bases each). CDR1 and CDR2 (germline): LNHDA, SQIVND (reference sequence). There are 12 residues in the CDR3. V lost 8 bases, J lost 3 bases, and 7 bases lay in between. CDR3 loop: CASLGDTGELFF. CDR3 DNA sequence: TGTGCCAGTTTGGGGGACACCGGGGAGCTGTTTTTT.

The chain combines TRBV7-6 with TRBJ1-4; TRBD1 matches 12 bases. CDR1 is SGHVS, CDR2 FNYEAQ, per germline. The CDR3 contains 16 residues. The J segment lost 6 bases and the V segment lost 0 bases, leaving 2 bases of the junction unmatched. CDR3 DNA sequence: TGTGCCAGCAGCTTAGCCGGGACAGGGGGCTATGAAAAACTGTTTTTT. Translating gives CASSLAGTGGYEKLFF.

V usage is TRBV28 and J usage is TRBJ1-5; D is possibly TRBD1 (5 bases). Deletions cut 6 bases from V and 2 bases from J, with 8 bases between. The CDR3 length is 13 residues. CDR1 and CDR2 from the germline V gene are MDHEN and SYDVKM. CDR3 in amino acids: CASRLQGNQPQHF. The CDR3 nucleotides read TGTGCCAGCAGGTTACAGGGCAATCAGCCCCAGCATTTT.

CDR3 nucleotides: TGTGCCAGCAGCCCGTTTCGCAATCAGCCCCAGCATTTT. Translated: CASSPFRNQPQHF. The chain links TRBV7-2 to TRBJ1-5; D not resolved. Germline CDR1 is SGHTA and CDR2 is FQGNSA. V was pared by 5 bases and J by 2 bases, with 7 bases between. CDR3 length: 13 residues.

As DNA, the CDR3 is TGTGCCAGCAGCGTAGGAAGCAGGGTCGGTCAGCCCCAGCATTTT. Its protein product is CASSVGSRVGQPQHF. V is TRBV9 and J is TRBJ1-5, with a possible D match to TRBD1 (5 bases). Germline CDR1 SGDLS, CDR2 YYNGEE. The CDR3 sequence is 15 residues long. V lost 0 bases and J 6 bases, leaving 13 bases between the germline ends.

The V gene is TRBV15, the J gene TRBJ2-1, with 9 nucleotides matching TRBD1. The V and J ends lost 1 base and 12 bases, in that order; junction bases with no gene match: 13. The CDR3 length is 16 residues. From germline, CDR1 is LNHNV and CDR2 YYDKDF (reference sequence). This CDR3 reads CATSRGQGGIEVRQFF. The CDR3 region has the DNA TGTGCCACCAGCAGAGGACAGGGGGGCATAGAGGTGAGGCAGTTCTTC.

The V and J genes are TRBV20-1 and TRBJ2-3, with TRBD1 identical over 10 bases. CDR1 DFQATT and CDR2 SNEGSKA come from the germline V gene (reference sequence). The CDR3 has 14 amino acids. Trimming cost V 3 bases and J 2 bases; bases outside gene matches: 2. Here the CDR3 reads CSASDRGPTDTQYF. In DNA form, the CDR3 reads TGCAGTGCTAGCGACAGGGGGCCCACAGATACGCAGTATTTT.

The genes are TRBV6-1 and TRBJ1-6, with D tentatively TRBD1 (5 bases). V lost 8 bases to trimming and J lost 8 bases, with 13 bases between them. Germline lookup yields CDR1 MNHNS and CDR2 SASEGT. The CDR3 spans 13 residues. This CDR3 is CASGARVYSPLHF. CDR3 DNA sequence: TGTGCCAGCGGGGCCAGGGTATATTCACCCCTCCACTTT.

The chain couples TRBV6-1 to TRBJ1-2, with unresolved D. Trimming took off 5 bases at V and 7 bases at J, with 14 bases between the two ends. The germline CDR1 and CDR2 sequences are MNHNS and SASEGT. This CDR3 is 13 amino acids long. CDR3 amino acids: CASSPQVLRGYTF. The CDR3, as DNA: TGTGCCAGCAGTCCTCAGGTTTTGCGTGGCTACACCTTC.

The V and J genes are TRBV20-1 and TRBJ2-5; the D gene is possibly TRBD2 (5 bases). Germline CDR1 DFQATT, CDR2 SNEGSKA (reference sequence). The CDR3 covers 15 residues. Trimming cost V 0 bases and J 5 bases, with 16 bases left between them. CDR3: CSARDRRDYSETQYF. The DNA of the CDR3 is TGCAGTGCTAGAGATCGGAGAGACTATTCGGAGACCCAGTACTTC.

The table lists this clonotype with a few counts. V and J are TRBV20-1 and TRBJ1-6; no clear D gene. Trimming took 1 base from V and 6 from J, leaving 10 bases between them. This CDR3 has 14 amino acids. Germline lookup yields CDR1 DFQATT and CDR2 SNEGSKA (reference sequence). CDR3 protein: CSARVKGFNSPLHF. CDR3 bases: TGCAGTGCTAGAGTGAAAGGTTTTAATTCACCCCTCCACTTT.

The chain employs TRBV6-2 or TRBV6-3 and TRBJ1-5; 7 bases line up with TRBD1. The CDR3 length is 16 residues. V shed 7 bases and J 5 bases; nucleotides not matched to a gene: 14. Germline V gene lookup returns CDR1 MNHEY and CDR2 SVGEGT. This CDR3 reads CASKSYRTGADQPQHF. CDR3 in DNA: TGTGCCAGCAAGTCTTATCGGACAGGTGCAGATCAGCCCCAGCATTTT.

The chain carries TRBV27 and TRBJ1-4; D is unresolved. The CDR3 is 14 amino acids. Germline V gene lookup returns CDR1 MNHEY and CDR2 SMNVEV (reference sequence). V lost 3 bases, J lost 8 bases, and 13 bases lay in between. The CDR3 reads CASSLTRKREKLFF. The CDR3 DNA reads TGTGCCAGCAGTTTGACCCGTAAGAGGGAAAAACTGTTTTTT.

J is TRBJ1-3 and V is TRBV6-1, with D possibly matching TRBD1 (6 bases). V dropped 5 bases and J dropped 9 bases, with 20 bases sitting between them. Germline V gene data show CDR1 as MNHNS and CDR2 as SASEGT. The CDR3 runs 15 residues. CDR3 DNA: TGTGCCAGCAGTCACGGGACACTCCAATTGGGCACCATATATTTT. Amino acid sequence: CASSHGTLQLGTIYF.

This clonotype showed up just once. This chain joins TRBV6-2 or TRBV6-3 and TRBJ2-3; D is undetermined. Germline CDR1 is MNHEY and CDR2 is SVGEGT. Trimming took off 6 bases at V and 0 bases at J, with 13 bases between the two ends. This CDR3 spans 15 amino acids. The CDR3, as DNA: TGTGCCAGCAGGATATGGATTGCGAGCACAGATACGCAGTATTTT. This encodes CASRIWIASTDTQYF.

CDR3 bases: TGTGCCAGCAGCTTAGTTGAGGGGGCTAACTATGGCTACACCTTC. Translation: CASSLVEGANYGYTF. The chain joins TRBV7-2 to TRBJ1-2; TRBD1 might be the D (6 bases). V gave up 1 base and J gave up 0 bases, with 9 bases separating them. The CDR3 consists of 15 residues. Germline lookup yields CDR1 SGHTA and CDR2 FQGNSA.

The DNA of the CDR3 is TGTGCCAGCAGGGGACGGGGGGCATCAGATACGCAGTATTTT. This gives the protein CASRGRGASDTQYF. The chain links TRBV6-1 to TRBJ2-3; D possibly corresponds to TRBD2 (7 bases). V was cut by 6 bases and J by 4 bases, with 14 bases left in between. This CDR3 contains 14 residues. Germline V gene sequence: CDR1 MNHNS, CDR2 SASEGT.

This clonotype is labeled as medium-sized (0.01 to 0.1%). The chain recombines TRBV6-1 with TRBJ2-5; 10 bases line up with TRBD2. The length of the CDR3 is 15 residues. Germline assignment: CDR1 MNHNS and CDR2 SASEGT. Trimming removed 11 bases from V and 1 base from J; junction bases left unmatched: 10. CDR3 in amino acids: CAAGTSAWIQETQYF. The CDR3 nucleotides are TGTGCCGCCGGGACTAGCGCATGGATCCAAGAGACCCAGTACTTC.

This chain connects TRBV7-2 to TRBJ1-5; D is perhaps TRBD1 (5 bases). Germline V gene data show CDR1 as SGHTA and CDR2 as FQGNSA. V was cut by 1 base and J by 6 bases, with 19 bases left in between. The CDR3 totals 17 residues. The CDR3 loop reads CASSLETGSWVGQPQHF. Here the CDR3 DNA reads TGTGCCAGCAGCTTAGAAACAGGTTCTTGGGTCGGTCAGCCCCAGCATTTT.

The chain recombines TRBV11-2 with TRBJ1-2; the D is unclear. This CDR3 spans 13 amino acids. Germline CDR1 and CDR2: SGHAT and FQNNGV. V was clipped by 4 bases and J by 4 bases, with 10 bases between them. CDR3 protein: CASSSLRTYGYTF. As DNA, the CDR3 is TGTGCCAGCAGCTCCCTGAGAACCTATGGCTACACCTTC. Full variable domain (outside the CDR3, taken from reference TRBV11-2 and TRBJ1-2): EAGVAQSPRYKIIEKRQSVAFWCNPISGHATLYWYQQILGQGPKLLIQFQNNGVVDDSQLPKDRFSAERLKGVDSTLKIQPAKLEDSAVYLCASSSLRTYGYTFGSGTRLTVV.

The CDR3 nucleotides read TGTGCCATCAGCCAAAGACAGGTGAAGAACACTGAAGCTTTCTTT. Translated: CAISQRQVKNTEAFF. The chain recombines TRBV10-3 with TRBJ1-1; D is possibly TRBD1 (6 bases). The CDR3 is 15 amino acids. V dropped 6 bases and J dropped 1 base, with 15 bases sitting between them. Germline CDR1 and CDR2: ENHRY and SYGVKD.

This clonotype was detected only a few times. The chain carries TRBV29-1 and TRBJ2-3; TRBD2 aligns across 13 bases. With V trimmed by 6 bases and J by 7 bases, 16 bases remained unmatched. Germline V gene data show CDR1 as SQVTM and CDR2 as ANQGSEA. CDR3 length: 17 amino acids. The CDR3 here is CSVGGLAGVYDRNTQYF. The CDR3 DNA reads as TGCAGCGTCGGCGGACTAGCGGGAGTTTACGATAGGAATACGCAGTATTTT.

This clonotype was seen only once. This chain links TRBV6-1 with TRBJ2-7; D is unclear. V was pared by 6 bases and J by 3 bases, with 18 bases between. This CDR3 spans 15 amino acids. Per germline, CDR1 MNHNS and CDR2 SASEGT. The CDR3 DNA sequence: TGTGCCAGCAGGCGGTTTATTACACCCGACTACGAGCAGTACTTC. Translation gives CASRRFITPDYEQYF.

This clonotype came up a few times. V gene TRBV7-2 combines with J gene TRBJ2-5; tentative D call: TRBD1 (5 bases). The CDR3 sequence is 19 residues long. V lost 4 bases to trimming and J lost 2 bases, with 26 bases between them. Germline CDR1 and CDR2: SGHTA and FQGNSA. The DNA for the CDR3 is TGTGCCAGCAGCTCGTTCCCAAGGGGCAGTAGAGAGTCGCAAGAGACCCAGTACTTC. It is translated as CASSSFPRGSRESQETQYF.

This chain joins TRBV30 and TRBJ1-5; D not certain. This CDR3 spans 15 amino acids. Per the germline V gene, CDR1 is GTSNPN and CDR2 is SVGIG (reference sequence). Trimming removed 4 bases at V and 9 bases at J, with 22 bases between. The CDR3 region is CAWTQADRRRGPQHF. CDR3 coding DNA: TGTGCCTGGACCCAGGCGGACCGCCGCCGAGGGCCCCAGCATTTT.